The sample holds one count of the clone carrying this T cell receptor (beta chain). Its matching antigen is unknown. The CDR3 runs 15 residues. V shed 4 bases and J shed 1 base, with 11 bases lying between them. Per the germline V gene, CDR1 is SNHLY and CDR2 is FYNNEI. This entry belongs to a study of cytomegalovirus exposure and HLA in healthy donors. General observations from the study: With further analysis later on, most CMV-associated TCR beta chains appeared HLA-restricted. Sequencing depth across donors, presence/absence analyses assumed, was roughly uniform.

The PCR employed 60 Vbeta primers together with 13 Jbeta primers. Assay: immunoSEQ multiplex PCR; the TCRdb copy retains only in-frame clones and omits some. The sample yields fewer than 350,000 clones, approximately 90% seen once. The specimen was PBMCs. The chain joins TRBV2 to TRBJ1-5; TRBD1 might be the D (5 bases). The source of this sequence is a woman in her late teens or twenties in good health and CMV-seronegative. As DNA, the CDR3 is TGTGCCAGCAGTGCCCAAGGGGTAAGCAATCAGCCCCAGCATTTT. This sequence encodes CASSAQGVSNQPQHF. The full variable domain, rest sourced from reference TRBV2 and TRBJ1-5, is EPEVTQTPSHQVTQMGQEVILRCVPISNHLYFYWYRQILGQKVEFLVSFYNNEISEKSEIFDDQFSVERPDGSNFTLKIRSTKLEDSAMYFCASSAQGVSNQPQHFGDGTRLSIL.